This T cell receptor beta chain was profiled in a study of blood T cell repertoires in COVID-19. Germline V gene data show CDR1 as MDHEN and CDR2 as SYDVKM. This CDR3 region has 20 residues. J was trimmed by 2 bases and V by 6 bases; bases with no gene match: 21. Original data processing: Nucleated cell counts were estimated from reference gene primer amplification. Produced via immunoSEQ multiplex PCR; TCRdb's table is partial and in-frame only. The DNA was the basis for D and trimming; V, J and clone size are from that table. Here the sample spans 70,000 to 90,000 clones, approximately 74% being singletons.

Sequences were obtained from peripheral blood. The chain uses TRBV28 and TRBJ2-2; 7 nucleotides match TRBD1. The TCR comes from a human donor with acute or convalescent COVID-19. The donor label of this sample is uncertain. DNA for the CDR3: TGTGCCAGCAGCCCGTCCCATGTCAGAAAGGGACAGTCCAACACCGGGGAGCTGTTTTTT. Translation gives CASSPSHVRKGQSNTGELFF.